This is a list of T cell receptor beta chains from one sample in a study of blood T cell repertoires in COVID-19. Method: immunoSEQ multiplex PCR; TCRdb's copy keeps in-frame clones and lacks some. The sample lists around 380,000 clones; around 87% were seen once. Sequenced input: PBMCs or T cells enriched from blood (not recorded which). These receptors all stem from a young man who had recovered from COVID-19. Each CDR3 is given with its conserved first and last residue. The D gene is left open where the match is weak. Size values are once, few and many counts, or a class for expanded clones, and some rows have none.

clone size,V gene,D gene,J gene,CDR3 protein,CDR3 DNA
.,TRBV19,TRBD1,TRBJ1-6,CASKETGGHSYNSPLHF,TGTGCCAGTAAAGAGACAGGGGGCCATTCCTATAATTCACCCCTCCACTTT
.,TRBV2,.,TRBJ1-2,CARLGFSGYTF,TGTGCCAGACTCGGGTTTTCGGGCTACACCTTC
.,TRBV10-3,.,TRBJ1-5,CAISDRQGIDQPQHF,TGTGCCATCAGTGACCGCCAGGGCATCGATCAGCCCCAGCATTTT
few,TRBV7-2,.,TRBJ1-1,CASSQAGEAFF,TGTGCCAGCAGCCAAGCGGGTGAAGCTTTCTTT
.,TRBV12-3/TRBV12-4,.,TRBJ2-3,CASSPAGTDTQYF,TGTGCCAGCAGCCCTGCGGGCACAGATACGCAGTATTTT
.,TRBV12-5,.,TRBJ1-2,CASGLVQGGMDGYTF,TGTGCTAGTGGTTTGGTACAGGGAGGGATGGATGGCTACACCTTC
.,TRBV6-6,.,TRBJ2-1,CASSYSRNEQFF,TGTGCCAGCAGTTACTCGCGTAACGAGCAGTTCTTC
.,TRBV5-4,.,TRBJ1-5,CASSLGGVGQPQHF,TGTGCCAGCAGCTTGGGGGGGGTAGGACAGCCCCAGCATTTT
.,TRBV19,TRBD1,TRBJ2-7,CASSKDRGTYEQYF,TGTGCCAGTAGTAAGGACAGGGGGACGTACGAGCAGTACTTC
.,TRBV4-3,TRBD1,TRBJ2-7,CASSQDGTGFEQYF,TGCGCCAGCAGCCAAGACGGGACAGGGTTCGAGCAGTACTTC
.,TRBV6-5,TRBD1,TRBJ1-1,CASRDRQGKNTEAFF,TGTGCCAGCAGGGATCGACAGGGGAAGAACACTGAAGCTTTCTTT
.,TRBV9,TRBD1,TRBJ1-5,CASSPETGVNQPQHF,TGTGCCAGCAGCCCAGAGACAGGGGTCAATCAGCCCCAGCATTTT
once,TRBV7-8,TRBD1,TRBJ1-1,CASSTTGVEAFF,TGTGCCAGCAGCACCACAGGGGTTGAAGCTTTCTTT
.,TRBV29-1,TRBD1,TRBJ1-3,CSVGQGPLGNTIYF,TGCAGCGTTGGACAGGGGCCGTTAGGAAACACCATATATTTT
.,TRBV19,TRBD1,TRBJ2-7,CASSRGQGNYEQYF,TGTGCCAGTAGTAGGGGACAGGGTAACTACGAGCAGTACTTC
.,TRBV12-3/TRBV12-4,.,TRBJ2-7,CASSLNREPYF,TGTGCCAGCAGTCTAAACCGGGAACCGTACTTC
.,TRBV19,TRBD2,TRBJ2-2,CASRPLAGGDTGELFF,TGTGCCAGTAGGCCGCTAGCGGGGGGGGACACCGGGGAGCTGTTTTTT
.,TRBV5-1,.,TRBJ2-1,CASSLGAVNNEQFF,TGCGCCAGCAGCTTGGGAGCCGTCAACAATGAGCAGTTCTTC
.,TRBV19,.,TRBJ1-1,CASSGRGQRAFF,TGTGCCAGTAGTGGGCGAGGGCAGAGAGCTTTCTTT
once,TRBV6-5,TRBD2,TRBJ2-1,CASSSGDSYNEQFF,TGTGCCAGCAGCAGCGGGGACTCCTACAATGAGCAGTTCTTC
.,TRBV6-5,TRBD1,TRBJ1-2,CASSSSGTGGFGYTF,TGTGCCAGCAGCTCCTCCGGGACAGGGGGCTTTGGCTACACCTTC
.,TRBV9,.,TRBJ1-2,CASSVGGDIRHYGYTF,TGTGCCAGCAGCGTAGGAGGGGACATACGACACTATGGCTACACCTTC
few,TRBV5-1,.,TRBJ1-4,CASSSRAGSATNEKLFF,TGCGCCAGCAGCTCTAGGGCCGGGAGCGCAACTAATGAAAAACTGTTTTTT
.,TRBV6-5,.,TRBJ1-5,CASTERVGARGPQHF,TGTGCCAGCACCGAACGGGTGGGGGCCCGGGGGCCCCAGCATTTT
.,TRBV27,TRBD1,TRBJ2-7,CASSRTGGISYEQYF,TGTGCCAGCAGTCGGACAGGGGGCATCTCCTACGAGCAGTACTTC
.,TRBV5-5,.,TRBJ1-1,CASSLGTPNLEAFF,TGTGCCAGCAGCTTAGGGACTCCTAATCTTGAAGCTTTCTTT
.,TRBV5-1,.,TRBJ2-3,CASSVANTQYF,TGCGCCAGCAGCGTCGCGAATACGCAGTATTTT
.,TRBV30,.,TRBJ2-2,CAWSVVNTGELFF,TGTGCCTGGAGTGTCGTGAACACCGGGGAGCTGTTTTTT
.,TRBV2,.,TRBJ1-5,CASSTGTQPQHF,TGTGCCAGCAGTACAGGGACTCAGCCCCAGCATTTT
.,TRBV6-5,.,TRBJ1-4,CASSQGGTNEKLFF,TGTGCCAGCAGCCAAGGAGGTACTAATGAAAAACTGTTTTTT
.,TRBV10-3,.,TRBJ1-2,CAISRDRLGDGYTF,TGTGCCATCAGTAGAGACAGGCTTGGCGATGGCTACACCTTC
.,TRBV13,TRBD2,TRBJ2-7,CASRLLAGGSYEQYF,TGTGCCAGCAGACTACTAGCGGGGGGCTCCTACGAGCAGTACTTC
.,TRBV19,TRBD1,TRBJ1-5,CASSPFTSGQVNQPQHF,TGTGCCAGTAGTCCTTTCACCTCGGGACAGGTCAATCAGCCCCAGCATTTT
.,TRBV27,.,TRBJ1-1,CASSLEGTLNTEAFF,TGTGCCAGCAGTTTGGAGGGGACCCTGAACACTGAAGCTTTCTTT
.,TRBV7-6,.,TRBJ2-1,CASSLATYNEQFF,TGTGCCAGCAGCTTAGCGACTTACAATGAGCAGTTCTTC
.,TRBV18,.,TRBJ2-1,CASSPLEGNEQFF,TGTGCCAGCTCACCTCTCGAGGGCAATGAGCAGTTCTTC
.,TRBV25-1,.,TRBJ1-6,CASSEPGNSYNSPLHF,TGTGCCAGCAGTGAACCGGGTAACTCCTATAATTCACCCCTCCACTTT
.,TRBV6-5,.,TRBJ1-1,CASSPRDFGPEAFF,TGTGCCAGCAGTCCCCGGGATTTCGGGCCTGAAGCTTTCTTT
.,TRBV19,TRBD1,TRBJ1-5,CASSMGQASNQPQHF,TGTGCCAGTAGTATGGGACAGGCTAGTAATCAGCCCCAGCATTTT
.,TRBV30,.,TRBJ2-7,CAWSVGNRVLYF,TGTGCCTGGAGTGTGGGGAACAGGGTCCTGTACTTC
.,TRBV4-3,TRBD2,TRBJ2-7,CASSQGDGGNYEQYF,TGCGCCAGCAGCCAAGGGGACGGGGGGAACTACGAGCAGTACTTC
.,TRBV7-8,TRBD1,TRBJ1-5,CASSLYRGSNQPQHF,TGTGCCAGCAGCTTATACAGGGGAAGCAATCAGCCCCAGCATTTT